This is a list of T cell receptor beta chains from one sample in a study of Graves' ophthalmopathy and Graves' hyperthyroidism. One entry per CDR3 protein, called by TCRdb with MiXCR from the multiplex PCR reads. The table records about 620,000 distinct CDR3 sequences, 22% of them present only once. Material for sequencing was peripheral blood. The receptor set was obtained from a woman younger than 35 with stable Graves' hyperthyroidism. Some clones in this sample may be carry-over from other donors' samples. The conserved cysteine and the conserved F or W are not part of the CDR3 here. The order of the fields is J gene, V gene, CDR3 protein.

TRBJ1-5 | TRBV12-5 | ASGLGGYQPQH
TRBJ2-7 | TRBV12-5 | ASGTRGNEQY
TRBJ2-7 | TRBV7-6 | ASGYPGGEQY
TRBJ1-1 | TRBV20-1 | SARRLDRDNTEAF
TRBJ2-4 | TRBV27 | ASSELAGRGIQY
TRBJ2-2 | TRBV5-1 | ASRTGWGNTGELF
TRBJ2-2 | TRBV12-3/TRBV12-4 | ASIHRGLNTGELF
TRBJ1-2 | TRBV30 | AWTLGGGRYGYT
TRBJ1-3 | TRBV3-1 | ASSQGTGSSGNTIY
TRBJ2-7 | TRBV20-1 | SASPGQGPYEQY
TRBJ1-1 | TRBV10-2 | ASSDLSTEAF
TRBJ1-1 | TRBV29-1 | SVQTLRGRDTEAF
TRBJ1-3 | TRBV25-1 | ASSEPGGIGNTIY
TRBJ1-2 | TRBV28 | ASSPPTGRGYT
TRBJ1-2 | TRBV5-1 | ASSLGGDISNYGYT
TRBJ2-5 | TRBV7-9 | ASSARVAEPQETQY
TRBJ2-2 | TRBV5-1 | ASSLPDRGWTGELF
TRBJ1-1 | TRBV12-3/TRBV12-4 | ASSFSGMNTEAF
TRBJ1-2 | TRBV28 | ASSLPSSQGYT
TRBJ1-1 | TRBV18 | ASSWNSGGAGTEAF
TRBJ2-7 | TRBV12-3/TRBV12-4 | ASSTTGSMNEQY
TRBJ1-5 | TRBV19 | ASTLWGSGNQPQH
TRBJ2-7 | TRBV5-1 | ASSLDYEQY
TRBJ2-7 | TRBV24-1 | ATSDAGRAIDEQY
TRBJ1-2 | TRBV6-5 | ASSYGTDLNYGYT
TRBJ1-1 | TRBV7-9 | ASSPGTGLQSTEAF
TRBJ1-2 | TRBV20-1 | SAREGSGTNYGYT
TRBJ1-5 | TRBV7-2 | ASSLAPGWYGNQPQH
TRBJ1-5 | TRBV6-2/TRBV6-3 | ASYPGGNLNQPQH
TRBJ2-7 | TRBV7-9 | ASSEQQNSYEQY
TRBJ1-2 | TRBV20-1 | SARLWGPPNYGYT
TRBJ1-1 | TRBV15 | ATSEGGQGNTEAF
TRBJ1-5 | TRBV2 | ASSEGQGAYSNQPQH
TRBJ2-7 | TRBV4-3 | APRRASGMPSYEQY
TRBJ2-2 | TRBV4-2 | ASTGSLDTGELF
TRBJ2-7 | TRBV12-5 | ASGFSDSSYEQY
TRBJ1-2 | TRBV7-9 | ASTRDYRVNYGYT
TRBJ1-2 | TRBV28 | AGRSAGGGYGYT
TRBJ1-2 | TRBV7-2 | ASSSREGYNGYT
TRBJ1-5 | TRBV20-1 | SARDVDGSNQPQH
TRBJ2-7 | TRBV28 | ASTNKTANSYEQY
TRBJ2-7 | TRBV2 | ASSLQGGLAGVYEQY